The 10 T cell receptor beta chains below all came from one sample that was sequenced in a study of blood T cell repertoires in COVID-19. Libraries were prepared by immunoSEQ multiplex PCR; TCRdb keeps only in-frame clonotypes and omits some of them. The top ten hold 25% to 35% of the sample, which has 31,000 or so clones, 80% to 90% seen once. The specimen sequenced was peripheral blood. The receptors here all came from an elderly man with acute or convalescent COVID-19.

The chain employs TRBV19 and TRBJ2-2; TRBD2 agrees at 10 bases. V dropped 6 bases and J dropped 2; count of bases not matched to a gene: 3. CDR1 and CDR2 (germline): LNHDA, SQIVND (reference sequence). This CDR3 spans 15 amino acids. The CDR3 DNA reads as TGTGCCAGTAGACGGACTAGCGGAAACACCGGGGAGCTGTTTTTT. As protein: CASRRTSGNTGELFF.

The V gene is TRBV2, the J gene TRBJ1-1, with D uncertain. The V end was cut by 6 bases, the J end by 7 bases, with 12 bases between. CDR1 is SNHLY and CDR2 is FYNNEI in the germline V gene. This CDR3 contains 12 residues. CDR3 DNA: TGTGCCAGCAGCGCCGACAATAGTGAAGCTTTCTTT. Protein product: CASSADNSEAFF.

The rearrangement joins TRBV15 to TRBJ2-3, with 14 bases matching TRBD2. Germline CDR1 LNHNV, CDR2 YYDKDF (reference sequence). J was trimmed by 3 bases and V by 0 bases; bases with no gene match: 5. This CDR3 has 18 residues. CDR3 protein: CATSREAGTSGRTDTQYF. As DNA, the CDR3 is TGTGCCACCAGCAGAGAGGCCGGGACTAGCGGGAGAACAGATACGCAGTATTTT.

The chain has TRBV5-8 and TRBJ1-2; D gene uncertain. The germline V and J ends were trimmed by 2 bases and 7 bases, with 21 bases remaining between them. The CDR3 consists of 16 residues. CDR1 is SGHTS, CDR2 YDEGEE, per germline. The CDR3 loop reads CASSFLSWAPFTGYTF. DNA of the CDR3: TGTGCCAGCAGCTTCTTGTCCTGGGCCCCCTTCACTGGCTACACCTTC.

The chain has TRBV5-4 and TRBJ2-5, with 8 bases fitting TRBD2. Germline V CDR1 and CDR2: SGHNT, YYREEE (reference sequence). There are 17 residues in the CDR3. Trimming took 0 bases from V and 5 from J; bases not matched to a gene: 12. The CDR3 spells CASSLGLAGTDGETQYF. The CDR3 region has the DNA TGTGCCAGCAGCTTGGGGCTAGCGGGTACTGACGGTGAGACCCAGTACTTC.

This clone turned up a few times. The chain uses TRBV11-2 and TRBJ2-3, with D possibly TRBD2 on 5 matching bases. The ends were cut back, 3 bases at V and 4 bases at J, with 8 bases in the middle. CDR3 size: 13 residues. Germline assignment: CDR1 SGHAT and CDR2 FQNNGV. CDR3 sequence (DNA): TGTGCCAGCAGCTTGGGAGCGGCAGATACGCAGTATTTT. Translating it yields CASSLGAADTQYF.

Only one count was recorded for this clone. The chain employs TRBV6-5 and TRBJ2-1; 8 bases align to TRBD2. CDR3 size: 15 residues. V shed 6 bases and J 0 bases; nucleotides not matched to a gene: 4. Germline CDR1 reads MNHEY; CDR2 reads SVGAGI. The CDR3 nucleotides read TGTGCCAGCAGCCCGCGGGAGGTCTCCTACAATGAGCAGTTCTTC. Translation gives CASSPREVSYNEQFF.

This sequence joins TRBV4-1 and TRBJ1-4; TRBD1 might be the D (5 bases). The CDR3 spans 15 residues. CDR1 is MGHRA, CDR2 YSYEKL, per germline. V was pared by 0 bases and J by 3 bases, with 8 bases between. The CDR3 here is CASSQEVTANEKLFF. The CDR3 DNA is TGCGCCAGCAGCCAAGAAGTGACAGCTAATGAAAAACTGTTTTTT.

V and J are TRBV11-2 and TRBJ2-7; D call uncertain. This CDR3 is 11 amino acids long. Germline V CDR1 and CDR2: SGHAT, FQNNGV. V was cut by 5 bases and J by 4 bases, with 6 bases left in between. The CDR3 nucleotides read TGTGCCAGCAGCCCTGAGTACGAGCAGTACTTC. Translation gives CASSPEYEQYF.

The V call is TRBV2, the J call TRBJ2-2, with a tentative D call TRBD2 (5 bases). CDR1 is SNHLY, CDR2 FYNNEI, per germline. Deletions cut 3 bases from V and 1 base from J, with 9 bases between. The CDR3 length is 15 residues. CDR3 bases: TGTGCCAGCAGTGATCGGGGAAAGAACACCGGGGAGCTGTTTTTT. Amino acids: CASSDRGKNTGELFF.